This TCR beta chain was captured by sequencing in a study of blood T cell repertoires in COVID-19. Turning to the study itself: Samples of COVID-19 (acute and convalescent) were obtained from the United States, Italy and Spain. The cDNA or gDNA used as material had been derived from T cells, B-cell-depleted T cells, or PBMCs.

V was clipped by 2 bases and J by 0 bases; unmatched bases: 9. This CDR3 contains 20 residues. CDR1 and CDR2 (germline): MDHEN, SYDVKM. Generated by immunoSEQ multiplex PCR, the TCRdb table keeps only in-frame clones and is missing some. The table has about 200,000 clones, just under 90% seen once; the top ten hold approximately 6.2%. The rearrangement uses TRBV28 and TRBJ2-3; 15 bases align to TRBD2. This TCR derives from a man between 60 and 75 years old who had recovered from COVID-19. The sample consisted of peripheral blood. CDR3: CASSLRFGTSGRSSTDTQYF. In DNA, the CDR3 is TGTGCCAGCAGTTTACGCTTTGGGACTAGCGGGAGGTCTAGCACAGATACGCAGTATTTT.